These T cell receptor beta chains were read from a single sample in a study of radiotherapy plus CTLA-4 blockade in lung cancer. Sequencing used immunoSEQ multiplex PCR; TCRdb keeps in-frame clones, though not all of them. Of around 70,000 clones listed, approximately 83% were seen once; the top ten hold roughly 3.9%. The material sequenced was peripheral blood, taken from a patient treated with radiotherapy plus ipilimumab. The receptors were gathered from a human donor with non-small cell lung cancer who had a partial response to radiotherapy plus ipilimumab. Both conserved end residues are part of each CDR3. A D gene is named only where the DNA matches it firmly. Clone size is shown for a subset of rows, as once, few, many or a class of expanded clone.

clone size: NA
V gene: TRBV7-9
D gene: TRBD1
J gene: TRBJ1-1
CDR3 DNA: TGTGCCAGCAGACGACCTGGGACAGGGAACACTGAAGCTTTCTTT
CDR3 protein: CASRRPGTGNTEAFF

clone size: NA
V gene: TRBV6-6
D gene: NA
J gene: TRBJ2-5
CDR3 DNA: TGTGCCAGCAGTTCCAGCGCAGAGGTCCAAGAGACCCAGTACTTC
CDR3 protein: CASSSSAEVQETQYF

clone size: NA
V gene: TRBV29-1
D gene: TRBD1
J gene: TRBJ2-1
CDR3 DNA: TGCAGCGTTGAAGAGGGGACAGGGGAGAGGTACAATGAGCAGTTCTTC
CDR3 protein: CSVEEGTGERYNEQFF

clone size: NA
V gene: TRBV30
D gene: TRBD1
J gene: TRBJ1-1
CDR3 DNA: TGTGCCTGGAGGGACAAACAGGGGGCGATTAGTGAAGCTTTCTTT
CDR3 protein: CAWRDKQGAISEAFF

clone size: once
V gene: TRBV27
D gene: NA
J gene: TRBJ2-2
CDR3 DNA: TGTGCCAGCAGTTTATATTCTTCGGGGGTCGGGGAGCTGTTTTTT
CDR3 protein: CASSLYSSGVGELFF

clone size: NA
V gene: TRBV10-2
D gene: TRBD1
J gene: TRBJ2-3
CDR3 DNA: TGCGCCACTGGACAGGGCACAGATACGCAGTATTTT
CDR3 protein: CATGQGTDTQYF

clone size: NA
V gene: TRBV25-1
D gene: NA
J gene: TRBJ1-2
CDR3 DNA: TGTGCCAGCAGTTCGGGGGGGAGGATAGGCGGAGGCTACACCTTC
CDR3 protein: CASSSGGRIGGGYTF

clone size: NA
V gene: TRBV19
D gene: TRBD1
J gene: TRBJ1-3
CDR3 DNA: TGTGCCAGTAGTCGACGGGACAGTTTCAACTCTGGAAACACCATATATTTT
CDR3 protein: CASSRRDSFNSGNTIYF

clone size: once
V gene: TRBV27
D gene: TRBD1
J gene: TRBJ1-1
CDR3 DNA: TGTGCCAGCAGTCCGAGACAGGGGCGGGCTGACACTGAAGCTTTCTTT
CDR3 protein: CASSPRQGRADTEAFF

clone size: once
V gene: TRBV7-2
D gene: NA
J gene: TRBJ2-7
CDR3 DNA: TGTGCCAGCAGCTCCGTCGCGTGGAGCTCCTACGAGCAGTACTTC
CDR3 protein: CASSSVAWSSYEQYF

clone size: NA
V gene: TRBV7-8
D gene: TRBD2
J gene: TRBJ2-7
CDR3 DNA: TGTGCCAGCAGCCCCCGTAGCGGGGGATACGAGCAGTACTTC
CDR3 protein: CASSPRSGGYEQYF

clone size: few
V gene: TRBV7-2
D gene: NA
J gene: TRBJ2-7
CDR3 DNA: TGTGCCAGCAGCTTAACACAGTACGAGCAGTACTTC
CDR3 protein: CASSLTQYEQYF

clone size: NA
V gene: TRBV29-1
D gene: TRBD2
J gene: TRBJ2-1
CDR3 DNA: TGCAGCGTTGAAGAAGGTGGCGGGAGCTCCTACAATGAGCAGTTCTTC
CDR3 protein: CSVEEGGGSSYNEQFF

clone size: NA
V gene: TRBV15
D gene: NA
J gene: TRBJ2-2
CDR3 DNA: TGTGCCACCAGCGCGCCCACCCTCCGGGGCACCGGGGAGCTGTTTTTT
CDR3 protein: CATSAPTLRGTGELFF

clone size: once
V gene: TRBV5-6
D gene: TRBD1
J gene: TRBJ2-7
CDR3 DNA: TGTGCCAGCAGCGGGGACAGGGAAGCCGAGCAGTACTTC
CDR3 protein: CASSGDREAEQYF

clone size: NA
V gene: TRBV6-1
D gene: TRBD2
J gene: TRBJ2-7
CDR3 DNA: TGTGCCAGCACCCGGGGGGACGGAGCCTACGAGCAGTACTTC
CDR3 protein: CASTRGDGAYEQYF

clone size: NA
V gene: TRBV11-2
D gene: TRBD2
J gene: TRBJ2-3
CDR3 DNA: TGTGCCAGCAGCTTAGACCGGGCTACTAGCGGGAGTAGCACAGATACGCAGTATTTT
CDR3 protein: CASSLDRATSGSSTDTQYF

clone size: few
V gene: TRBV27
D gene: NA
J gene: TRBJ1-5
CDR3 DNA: TGTGCCAGCAGTCCCCACAATCAGCCCCAGCATTTT
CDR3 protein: CASSPHNQPQHF

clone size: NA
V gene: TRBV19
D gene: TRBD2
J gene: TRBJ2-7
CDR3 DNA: TGTGCCAGTAGCCCAGCGGGAGGAGGCTACGAGCAGTACTTC
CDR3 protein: CASSPAGGGYEQYF

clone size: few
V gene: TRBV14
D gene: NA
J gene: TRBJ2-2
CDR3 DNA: TGTGCCAGCAGCCCGCAGGGGATTAGGACCGGGGAGCTGTTTTTT
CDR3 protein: CASSPQGIRTGELFF

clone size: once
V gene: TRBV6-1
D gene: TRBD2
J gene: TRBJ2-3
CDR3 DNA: TGTGCCAGCAGTGCCTGGCGGGAGCGACCTCAAGATACGCAGTATTTT
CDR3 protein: CASSAWRERPQDTQYF

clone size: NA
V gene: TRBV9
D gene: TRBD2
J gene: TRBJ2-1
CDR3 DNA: TGTGCCAGCAGCGTTTACGATAGCGGGAGAAGTTACAATGAGCAGTTCTTC
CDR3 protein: CASSVYDSGRSYNEQFF

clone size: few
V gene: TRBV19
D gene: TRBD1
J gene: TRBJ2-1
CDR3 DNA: TGTGCCAGTACACGGACAGGCGAGAACAATGAGCAGTTCTTC
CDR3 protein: CASTRTGENNEQFF

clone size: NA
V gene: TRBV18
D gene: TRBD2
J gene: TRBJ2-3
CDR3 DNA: TGTGCCAGCTCCACGGGAAAAGCGGGAGGCCCAGATACGCAGTATTTT
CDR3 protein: CASSTGKAGGPDTQYF

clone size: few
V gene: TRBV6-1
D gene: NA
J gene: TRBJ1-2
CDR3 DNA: TGTGCCAGCAGGGTCGGGGGAGAGGATTCTCGGGGCTACACCTTC
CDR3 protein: CASRVGGEDSRGYTF

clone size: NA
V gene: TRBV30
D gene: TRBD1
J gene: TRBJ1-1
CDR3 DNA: TGTGCCTGGACCATCAAGGGACAGAGGAACACTGAAGCTTTCTTT
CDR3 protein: CAWTIKGQRNTEAFF

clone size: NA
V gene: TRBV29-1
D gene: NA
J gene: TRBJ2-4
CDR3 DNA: TGCAGCGTTGTTGTCTCAGGTCTTCTGGCCAAAAACATTCAGTACTTC
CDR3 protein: CSVVVSGLLAKNIQYF

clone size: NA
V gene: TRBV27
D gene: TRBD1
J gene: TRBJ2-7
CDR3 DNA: TGTGCCAGCAGTCCGCCGGGACAGTACTACGAGCAGTACTTC
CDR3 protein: CASSPPGQYYEQYF

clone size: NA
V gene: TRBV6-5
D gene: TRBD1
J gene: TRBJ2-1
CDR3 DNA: TGTGCCAGCATCGGGGACAGGCATAATGAGCAGTTCTTC
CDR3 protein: CASIGDRHNEQFF

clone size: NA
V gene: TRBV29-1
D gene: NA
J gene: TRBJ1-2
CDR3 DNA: TGCAGCGCCAACGGGCAGGGAAACTGGGGCTACACCTTC
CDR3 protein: CSANGQGNWGYTF

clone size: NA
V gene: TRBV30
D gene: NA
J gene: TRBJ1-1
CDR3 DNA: TGTGCCTGGAGTGTATTGGGGGGGACGGACTATGAAGCTTTCTTT
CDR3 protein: CAWSVLGGTDYEAFF

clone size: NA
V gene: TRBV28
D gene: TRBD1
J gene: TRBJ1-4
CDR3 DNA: TGTGCCAGCAGTACCGATACCGGGAGACCAGGGGGCGCGGAGGAAAAACTGTTTTTT
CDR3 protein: CASSTDTGRPGGAEEKLFF

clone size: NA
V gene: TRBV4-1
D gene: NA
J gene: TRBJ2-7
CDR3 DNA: TGCGCCAGCAGCCAAGGTGGGGACTTGAGCTCCTACGAGCAGTACTTC
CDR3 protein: CASSQGGDLSSYEQYF

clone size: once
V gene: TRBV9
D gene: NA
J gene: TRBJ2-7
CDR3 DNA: TGTGCCAGCAGCCCTGGGACAACAGGCGAGCAGTACTTC
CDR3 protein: CASSPGTTGEQYF

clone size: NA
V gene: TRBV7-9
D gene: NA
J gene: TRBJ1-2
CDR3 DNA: TGTGCCAGCAGCCCACAGGAGACTGGGGACTACACCTTC
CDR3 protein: CASSPQETGDYTF

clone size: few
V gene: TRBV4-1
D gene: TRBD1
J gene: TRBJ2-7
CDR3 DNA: TGCGCCAGCAGCCCCGGGACAGGGGGGAACTCCTACGAGCAGTACTTC
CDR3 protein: CASSPGTGGNSYEQYF

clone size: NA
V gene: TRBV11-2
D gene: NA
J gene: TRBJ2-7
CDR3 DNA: TGTGCCAGCAGCTCAACCGACAGGACTCTCTCCTACGAGCAGTACTTC
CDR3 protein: CASSSTDRTLSYEQYF

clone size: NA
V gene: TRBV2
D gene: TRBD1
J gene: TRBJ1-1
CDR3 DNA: TGTGCCAGCTCTTGGGACAGTCCGAACACTGAAGCTTTCTTT
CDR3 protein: CASSWDSPNTEAFF

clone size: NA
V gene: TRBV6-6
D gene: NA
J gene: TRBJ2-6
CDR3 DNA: TGTGCCAGCAGTTACTCGAGGAACTCTGGGGCCAACGTCCTGACTTTC
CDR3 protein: CASSYSRNSGANVLTF

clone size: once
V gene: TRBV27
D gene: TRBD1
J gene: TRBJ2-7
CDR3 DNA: TGTGCCAGCGAGGACAGGGGTATCACCTACGAGCAGTACTTC
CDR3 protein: CASEDRGITYEQYF

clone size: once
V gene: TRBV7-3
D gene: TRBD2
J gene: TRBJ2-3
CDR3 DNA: TGTGCCAGCAGCCCTCCGGGACTACCGGCCACAGATACGCAGTATTTT
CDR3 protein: CASSPPGLPATDTQYF

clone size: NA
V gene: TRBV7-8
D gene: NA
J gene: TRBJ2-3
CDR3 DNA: TGTGCCAGCAGCTTAGCACAGGGTGGCACAGATACGCAGTATTTT
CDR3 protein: CASSLAQGGTDTQYF

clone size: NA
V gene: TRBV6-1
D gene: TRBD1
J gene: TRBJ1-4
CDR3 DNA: TGTGCCAGCAGTGAAGCCCCACTGACAGGGGGAAATGAAAAACTGTTTTTT
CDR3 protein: CASSEAPLTGGNEKLFF

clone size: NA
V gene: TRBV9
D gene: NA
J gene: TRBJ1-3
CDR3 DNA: TGTGCCAGCAGCCTGGGGGGGCGAAACACCATATATTTT
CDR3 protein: CASSLGGRNTIYF

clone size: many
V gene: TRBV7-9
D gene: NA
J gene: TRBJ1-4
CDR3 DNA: TGTGCCAGCAGCCTACCCGTTGGAACTAATGAAAAACTGTTTTTT
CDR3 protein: CASSLPVGTNEKLFF

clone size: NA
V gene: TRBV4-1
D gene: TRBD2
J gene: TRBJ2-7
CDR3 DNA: TGCGCCAGCAGCCAAGGACTAGCTGAGACCTACGAGCAGTACTTC
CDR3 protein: CASSQGLAETYEQYF